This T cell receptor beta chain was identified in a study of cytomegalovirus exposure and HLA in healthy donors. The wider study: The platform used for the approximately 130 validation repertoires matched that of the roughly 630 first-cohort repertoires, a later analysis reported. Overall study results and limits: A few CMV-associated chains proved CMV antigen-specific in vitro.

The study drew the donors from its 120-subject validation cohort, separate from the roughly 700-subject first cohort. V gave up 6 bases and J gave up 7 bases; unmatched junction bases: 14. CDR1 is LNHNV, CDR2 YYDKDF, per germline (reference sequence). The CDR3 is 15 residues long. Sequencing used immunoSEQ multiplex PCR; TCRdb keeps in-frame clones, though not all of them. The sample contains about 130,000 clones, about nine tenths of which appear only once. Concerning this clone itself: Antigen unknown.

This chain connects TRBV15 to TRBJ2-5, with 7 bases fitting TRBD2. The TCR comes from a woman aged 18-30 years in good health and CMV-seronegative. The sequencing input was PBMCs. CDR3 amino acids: CATRPREGKAGTQYF. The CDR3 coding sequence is TGTGCCACCAGACCGAGGGAGGGGAAGGCCGGGACCCAGTACTTC.